These T cell receptor beta chains were read from a single sample in a study of shared clonotypes between healthy human individuals. Using immunoSEQ multiplex PCR, the repertoire was profiled, and TCRdb retains in-frame clones only, with some absent. Among about 2 million clones, about 95% were seen once, and the ten largest hold around 1%. The sample consisted of naive CD8+ T cells sorted from blood. These receptors were taken from a young man in good health. The CDR3 runs from the conserved cysteine through the conserved F or W. The D gene is left open where the match is weak. Clone size appears in some rows only: once, few, many, or a class for an expanded clone.

clone_size	v_call	j_call	d_call	cdr3_aa	cdr3_nt
NA	TRBV7-9	TRBJ1-2	NA	CASSPGTGYGYTF	TGTGCCAGCAGCCCGGGGACGGGCTATGGCTACACCTTC
NA	TRBV19	TRBJ1-1	NA	CASSIDRESNTEAFF	TGTGCCAGTAGTATAGATCGGGAATCTAACACTGAAGCTTTCTTT
once	TRBV6-5	TRBJ1-2	TRBD1	CASSPRQGTYGYTF	TGTGCCAGCAGTCCACGACAGGGGACCTATGGCTACACCTTC
NA	TRBV5-6	TRBJ2-3	NA	CASSLVRGPDTQYF	TGTGCCAGCAGCTTGGTCCGGGGGCCGGATACGCAGTATTTT
NA	TRBV6-5	TRBJ1-1	TRBD1	CASTLTGTENTEAFF	TGTGCCAGCACCCTAACCGGGACAGAGAACACTGAAGCTTTCTTT
NA	TRBV2	TRBJ1-6	TRBD1	CASSYFSRGTKTPDNSPLHF	TGTGCCAGCAGTTACTTCTCCAGGGGGACTAAGACCCCTGATAATTCACCCCTCCACTTT
NA	TRBV30	TRBJ1-4	NA	CAWSEQGRTNEKLFF	TGTGCCTGGAGTGAACAGGGCCGGACTAATGAAAAACTGTTTTTT
once	TRBV4-3	TRBJ2-7	TRBD2	CASSQVWPSGTYEQYF	TGCGCCAGCAGCCAAGTGTGGCCTAGCGGAACCTACGAGCAGTACTTC
NA	TRBV7-8	TRBJ1-5	NA	CASSLDLDQPQHF	TGTGCCAGCAGCTTAGACCTAGATCAGCCCCAGCATTTT
NA	TRBV5-1	TRBJ2-7	TRBD1	CASSLQGSGEQYF	TGCGCCAGCAGCTTACAGGGGTCGGGCGAGCAGTACTTC
once	TRBV10-2	TRBJ2-3	NA	CASTLGDTQYF	TGCGCCAGCACCCTCGGAGATACGCAGTATTTT
NA	TRBV2	TRBJ1-3	TRBD1	CASSEALTGQGAGNTIYF	TGTGCCAGCAGTGAAGCGCTTACGGGACAGGGGGCTGGAAACACCATATATTTT
once	TRBV6-5	TRBJ1-1	NA	CASSLQDLITEAFF	TGTGCCAGCAGTCTCCAGGATCTCATCACTGAAGCTTTCTTT
NA	TRBV9	TRBJ1-1	NA	CASSPTGDGGVF	TGTGCCAGCAGCCCGACGGGGGACGGCGGAGTCTTT
NA	TRBV28	TRBJ2-5	NA	CASSLGDFGGETQYF	TGTGCCAGCAGTTTAGGGGATTTCGGAGGGGAGACCCAGTACTTC
NA	TRBV7-9	TRBJ2-1	NA	CASSGPDYNEQFF	TGTGCCAGCAGCGGACCGGACTACAATGAGCAGTTCTTC
once	TRBV7-9	TRBJ2-7	NA	CASSPLTDSLTYEQYF	TGTGCCAGCAGCCCCCTGACAGACTCTTTGACCTACGAGCAGTACTTC
NA	TRBV2	TRBJ2-7	NA	CASRDTAGADEQYF	TGTGCCAGCAGAGACACTGCGGGGGCGGACGAGCAGTACTTC
NA	TRBV19	TRBJ2-7	NA	CASSIDGEHYEQYF	TGTGCCAGTAGTATAGATGGGGAACACTACGAGCAGTACTTC
NA	TRBV9	TRBJ2-3	NA	CASSVGPFPDTQYF	TGTGCCAGCAGCGTTGGTCCTTTTCCAGATACGCAGTATTTT
few	TRBV6-6	TRBJ1-6	NA	CASLTETGSPLHF	TGTGCCAGCTTGACGGAAACAGGTTCACCCCTCCACTTT
NA	TRBV5-6	TRBJ2-3	NA	CASSFLTDTQYF	TGTGCCAGCAGCTTCCTGACAGATACGCAGTATTTT
NA	TRBV13	TRBJ2-7	TRBD1	CASSLSQGEPYEQYF	TGTGCCAGCAGCTTAAGCCAGGGGGAGCCCTACGAGCAGTACTTC
few	TRBV10-1	TRBJ1-5	NA	CASSENQPQHF	TGCGCCAGCAGTGAGAATCAGCCCCAGCATTTT
NA	TRBV4-3	TRBJ2-1	NA	CASSPGTLLDEQFF	TGCGCCAGCAGCCCCGGGACCCTTCTCGATGAGCAGTTCTTC
NA	TRBV13	TRBJ1-6	NA	CASSLGDANSPLHF	TGTGCCAGCAGCTTGGGGGACGCCAACTCACCCCTCCACTTT
NA	TRBV7-9	TRBJ1-3	TRBD1	CASSLTTGGAFGNTIYF	TGTGCCAGCAGCCTCACCACAGGGGGCGCTTTTGGAAACACCATATATTTT
NA	TRBV10-3	TRBJ2-1	TRBD2	CAISESFSPRENGEQFF	TGTGCCATCAGTGAGTCTTTTTCCCCGCGGGAGAATGGAGAGCAGTTCTTC
NA	TRBV27	TRBJ2-1	TRBD2	CASRLTSGGFNEQFF	TGTGCCAGCAGGCTTACTAGCGGGGGGTTCAATGAGCAGTTCTTC
NA	TRBV5-4	TRBJ2-1	NA	CASSFLQGYNNEQFF	TGTGCCAGCAGCTTTTTACAGGGTTATAACAATGAGCAGTTCTTC
NA	TRBV9	TRBJ2-7	TRBD2	CASSPPPAGVPPEQYF	TGTGCCAGCAGCCCGCCCCCTGCGGGGGTCCCTCCCGAGCAGTACTTC
NA	TRBV4-3	TRBJ2-7	NA	CASSQDPLALSPYEQYF	TGCGCCAGCAGCCAAGACCCTCTAGCTTTGAGTCCCTACGAGCAGTACTTC
NA	TRBV27	TRBJ1-2	NA	CASSLSWQDIRYGYTF	TGTGCCAGCAGTTTATCTTGGCAGGACATAAGATATGGCTACACCTTC
NA	TRBV4-1	TRBJ2-5	NA	CASSQGTQETQYF	TGCGCCAGCAGCCAAGGGACTCAAGAGACCCAGTACTTC
NA	TRBV5-4	TRBJ2-3	NA	CASSLYTDTQYF	TGTGCCAGCAGCTTATATACAGATACGCAGTATTTT
NA	TRBV25-1	TRBJ1-5	TRBD1	CASSGDRGDQPQHF	TGTGCCAGCAGTGGGGACAGGGGGGATCAGCCCCAGCATTTT